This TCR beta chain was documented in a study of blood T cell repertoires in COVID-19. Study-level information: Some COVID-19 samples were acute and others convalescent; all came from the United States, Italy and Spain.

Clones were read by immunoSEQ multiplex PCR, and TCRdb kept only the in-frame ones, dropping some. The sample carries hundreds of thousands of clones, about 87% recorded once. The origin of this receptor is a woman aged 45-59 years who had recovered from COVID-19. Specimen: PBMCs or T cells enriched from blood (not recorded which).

In DNA form, the CDR3 reads TGCGCCAGCAGCCCGGACAGGTTTAACGGGCTCTCCTATAATTCACCCCTCCACTTT. This sequence encodes CASSPDRFNGLSYNSPLHF. V and J are TRBV5-1 and TRBJ1-6; 7 bases align to TRBD1. Germline CDR1 is SGHRS and CDR2 is YFSETQ. The CDR3 extends over 19 amino acids. J was trimmed by 0 bases and V by 4 bases; bases with no gene match: 13.